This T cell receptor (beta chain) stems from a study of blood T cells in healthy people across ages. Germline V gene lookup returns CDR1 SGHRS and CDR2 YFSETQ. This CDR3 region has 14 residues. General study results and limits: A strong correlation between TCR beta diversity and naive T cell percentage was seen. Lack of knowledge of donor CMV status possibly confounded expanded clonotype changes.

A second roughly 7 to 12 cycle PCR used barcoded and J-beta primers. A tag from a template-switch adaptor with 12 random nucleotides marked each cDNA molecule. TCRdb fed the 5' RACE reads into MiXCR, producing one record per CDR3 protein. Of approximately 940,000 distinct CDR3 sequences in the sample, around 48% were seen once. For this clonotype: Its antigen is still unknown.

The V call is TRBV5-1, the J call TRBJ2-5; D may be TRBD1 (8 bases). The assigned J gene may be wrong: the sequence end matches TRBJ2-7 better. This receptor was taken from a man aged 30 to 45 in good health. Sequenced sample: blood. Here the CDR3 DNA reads TGCGCCAGCAGAGACAACAGGGGGGGCTACGAGCAGTACTTC. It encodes CASRDNRGGYEQYF.